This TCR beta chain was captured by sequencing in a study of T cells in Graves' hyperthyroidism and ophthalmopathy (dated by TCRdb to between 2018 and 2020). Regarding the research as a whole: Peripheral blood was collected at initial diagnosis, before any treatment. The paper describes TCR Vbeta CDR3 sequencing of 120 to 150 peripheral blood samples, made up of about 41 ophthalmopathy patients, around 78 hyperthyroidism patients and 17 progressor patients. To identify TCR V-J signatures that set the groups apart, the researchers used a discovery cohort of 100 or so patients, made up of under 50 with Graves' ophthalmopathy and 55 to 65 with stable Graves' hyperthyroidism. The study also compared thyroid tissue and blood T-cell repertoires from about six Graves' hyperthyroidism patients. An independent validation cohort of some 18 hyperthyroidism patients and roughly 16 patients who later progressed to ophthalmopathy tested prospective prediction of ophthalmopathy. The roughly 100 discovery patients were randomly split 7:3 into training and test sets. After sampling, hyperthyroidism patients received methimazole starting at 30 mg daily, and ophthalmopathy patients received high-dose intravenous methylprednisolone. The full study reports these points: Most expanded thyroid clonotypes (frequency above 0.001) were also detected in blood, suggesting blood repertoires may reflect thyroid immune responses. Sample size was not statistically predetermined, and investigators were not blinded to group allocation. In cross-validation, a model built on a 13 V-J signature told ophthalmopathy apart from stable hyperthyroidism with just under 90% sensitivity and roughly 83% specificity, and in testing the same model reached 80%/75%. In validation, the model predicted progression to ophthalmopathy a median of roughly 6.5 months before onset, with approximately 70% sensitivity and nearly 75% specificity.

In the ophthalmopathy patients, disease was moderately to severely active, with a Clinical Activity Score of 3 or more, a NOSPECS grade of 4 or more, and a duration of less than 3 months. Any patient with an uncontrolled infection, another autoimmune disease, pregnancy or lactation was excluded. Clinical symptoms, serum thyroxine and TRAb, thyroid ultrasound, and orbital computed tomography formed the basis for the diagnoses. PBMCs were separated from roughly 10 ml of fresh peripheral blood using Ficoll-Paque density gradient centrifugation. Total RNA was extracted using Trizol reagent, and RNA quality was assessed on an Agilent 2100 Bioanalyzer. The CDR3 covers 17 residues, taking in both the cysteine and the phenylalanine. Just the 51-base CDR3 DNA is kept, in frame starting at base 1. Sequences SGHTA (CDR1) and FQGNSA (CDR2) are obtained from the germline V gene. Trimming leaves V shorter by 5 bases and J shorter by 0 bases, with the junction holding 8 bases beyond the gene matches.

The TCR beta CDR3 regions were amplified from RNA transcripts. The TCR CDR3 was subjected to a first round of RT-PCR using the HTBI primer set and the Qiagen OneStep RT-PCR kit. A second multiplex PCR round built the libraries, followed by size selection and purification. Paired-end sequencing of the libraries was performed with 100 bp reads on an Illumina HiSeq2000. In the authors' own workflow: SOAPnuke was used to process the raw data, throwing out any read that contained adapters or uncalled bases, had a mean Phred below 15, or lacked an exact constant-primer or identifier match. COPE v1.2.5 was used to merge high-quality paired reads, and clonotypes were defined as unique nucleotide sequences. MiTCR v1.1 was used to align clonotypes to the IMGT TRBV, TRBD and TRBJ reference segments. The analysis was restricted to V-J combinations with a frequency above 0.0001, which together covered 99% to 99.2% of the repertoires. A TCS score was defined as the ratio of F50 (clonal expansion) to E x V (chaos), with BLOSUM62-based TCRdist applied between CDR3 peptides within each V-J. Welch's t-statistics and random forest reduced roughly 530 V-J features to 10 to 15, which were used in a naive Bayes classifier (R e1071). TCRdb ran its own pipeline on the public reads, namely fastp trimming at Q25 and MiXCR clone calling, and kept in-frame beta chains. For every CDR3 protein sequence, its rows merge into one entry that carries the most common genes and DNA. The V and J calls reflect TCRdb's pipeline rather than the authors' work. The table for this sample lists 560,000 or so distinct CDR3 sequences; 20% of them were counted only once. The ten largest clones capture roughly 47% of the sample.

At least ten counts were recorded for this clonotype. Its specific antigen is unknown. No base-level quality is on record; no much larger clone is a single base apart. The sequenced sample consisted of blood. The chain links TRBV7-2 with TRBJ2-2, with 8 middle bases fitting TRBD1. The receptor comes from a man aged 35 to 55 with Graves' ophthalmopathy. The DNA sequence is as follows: TGTGCCAGCAGCGCCCGCCAGGACAGGGCGAACACCGGGGAGCTGTTTTTT. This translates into CASSARQDRANTGELFF.